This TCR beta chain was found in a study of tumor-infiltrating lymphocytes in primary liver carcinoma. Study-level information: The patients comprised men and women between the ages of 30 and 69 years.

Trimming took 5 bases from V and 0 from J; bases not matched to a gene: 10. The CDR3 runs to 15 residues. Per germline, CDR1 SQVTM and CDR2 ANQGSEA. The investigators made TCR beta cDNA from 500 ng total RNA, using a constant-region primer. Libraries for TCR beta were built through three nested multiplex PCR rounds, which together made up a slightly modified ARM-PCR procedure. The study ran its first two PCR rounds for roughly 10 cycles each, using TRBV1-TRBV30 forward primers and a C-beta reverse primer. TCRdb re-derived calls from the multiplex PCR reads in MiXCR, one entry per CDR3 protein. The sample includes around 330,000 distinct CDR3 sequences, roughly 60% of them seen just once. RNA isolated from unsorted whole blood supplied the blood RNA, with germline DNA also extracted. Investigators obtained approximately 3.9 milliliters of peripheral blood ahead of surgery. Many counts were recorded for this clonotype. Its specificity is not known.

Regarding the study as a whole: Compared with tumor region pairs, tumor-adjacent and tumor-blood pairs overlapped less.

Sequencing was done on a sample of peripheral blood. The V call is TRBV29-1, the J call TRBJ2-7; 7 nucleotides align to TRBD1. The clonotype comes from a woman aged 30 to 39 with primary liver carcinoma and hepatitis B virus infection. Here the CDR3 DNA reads TGCAGCGTTTTTCTCCGGGACAGTCTCTCCTACGAGCAGTACTTC. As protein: CSVFLRDSLSYEQYF.